This T cell receptor beta chain stems from a study of beta chain features in type 1 diabetes. As every portion of the isolated RNA was reverse transcribed, the sequencing read expressed TCRB transcripts. The method was immunoSEQ multiplex PCR; TCRdb's version includes in-frame clones alone and lacks a portion of them. The sample shows over 120,000 clones, under 11% of them seen only once. The CDR3 loop spans 14 amino acids. The germline CDR1 and CDR2 sequences are SGHTA and FQGNSA. Trimming stripped 5 bases from V and 1 base from J, with 10 bases between. Comment on this clone: In the same sample, other DNA sequences code for this CDR3.

CD4+ naive, central memory, regulatory and stem cell-like memory subsets were isolated by sorting on CD45RO/CCR7/CD25/CD127/CD95/CD27. The sample consisted of naive CD4+ T cells from blood. The rearrangement joins TRBV7-2 to TRBJ2-3, with D perhaps TRBD1 (5 bases). The receptor comes from a man between 18 and 29 years old in good health. The CDR3 bases are TGTGCCAGCAGCCTTGGGGCTGGCACAGATACGCAGTATTTT. Protein: CASSLGAGTDTQYF.